This paragraph reports one TCR beta chain. The antigen remains unidentified. The sample is drawn from a study of shared clonotypes between healthy human individuals. Overall study findings and caveats: The study sampled only blood, and tissue repertoires likely differ. Limitation of the genetic and exposure-history diversity represented came from the few donors. Roughly 5% of naive CD4 clonotypes were shared across a few donors.

The V end lost 6 bases, the J end lost 0 bases, and 6 bases lay between the germline ends. CDR1 is ENHRY and CDR2 is SYGVKD in the germline V gene. The CDR3 length is 12 residues. The donor population consisted of healthy HIV-negative adults with no recent acute infections or vaccinations. Some clones are missing from TCRdb's copy, which holds only in-frame ones; the method was immunoSEQ multiplex PCR. In the table there are 1.5 million to 1.9 million clones, about 98% of which are singletons. This clonotype was obtained from a man under 40 in good health. This sequence joins TRBV10-3 and TRBJ2-7; possibly TRBD2 for D (6 bases). What was sequenced was naive CD4+ T cells sorted from blood. Subset reported: CD45RA+ positively selected. The CDR3 loop is CAIREGSYEQYF. In DNA, the CDR3 is TGTGCCATCAGGGAGGGCTCCTACGAGCAGTACTTC.